A single sample is the source of the 10 T cell receptor beta chains below, sequenced in a study of blood T cell repertoires in COVID-19. Produced via immunoSEQ multiplex PCR; TCRdb's table is partial and in-frame only. Seen here are roughly 110,000 clones, approximately 85% observed once, and the top ten hold more than 5%. The specimen sequenced was peripheral blood. These receptors were taken from a woman aged 60-75 years with COVID-19, enrolled during active disease.

J is TRBJ2-1 and V is TRBV27, with D possibly matching TRBD1 (6 bases). In germline, CDR1 is MNHEY, CDR2 SMNVEV (reference sequence). Trimming took off 5 bases at V and 5 bases at J, with 19 bases between the two ends. The CDR3 runs to 16 residues. CDR3 DNA: TGTGCCAGCAGTCCCGCCGAGGCCAGGGGTAACAATGAGCAGTTCTTC. Its translation is CASSPAEARGNNEQFF.

The genes are TRBV30 and TRBJ1-5; D gene ambiguous. The CDR3 has 15 amino acids. Germline V CDR1 and CDR2: GTSNPN, SVGIG (reference sequence). The germline V and J ends were trimmed by 1 base and 2 bases, with 12 bases remaining between them. The CDR3 is CAWSARGAGNQPQHF. CDR3 nucleotide sequence: TGTGCCTGGAGTGCCCGAGGCGCTGGCAATCAGCCCCAGCATTTT.

The chain couples TRBV7-2 to TRBJ1-2, with D possibly being TRBD1 (5 bases). Deletions cut 4 bases from V and 6 bases from J, with 12 bases between. The germline CDR1 and CDR2 sequences are SGHTA and FQGNSA. The CDR3 extends over 13 amino acids. CDR3 sequence reads: CASSSGFLNGYTF. CDR3 sequence (DNA): TGTGCCAGCAGCTCAGGGTTCTTAAATGGCTACACCTTC.

The J gene is TRBJ2-2, the V gene TRBV19; 10 nucleotides agree with TRBD1. Germline trimming cut 6 bases from V and 6 bases from J; bases unmatched to any gene: 10. Germline CDR1 and CDR2: LNHDA and SQIVND (reference sequence). The CDR3 is made up of 16 amino acids. CDR3: CASRDTGTGDSGELFF. CDR3 coding DNA: TGTGCCAGTAGGGACACCGGGACAGGGGACTCCGGGGAGCTGTTTTTT.

The chain employs TRBV4-2 and TRBJ2-1, with 10 positions matching TRBD2. Trimming cost V 1 base and J 14 bases; bases outside gene matches: 11. The CDR3 extends over 15 amino acids. Germline CDR1 reads LGHNA; CDR2 reads YNFKEQ. CDR3 amino acids: CASSQAFSGGAGEFF. The CDR3 DNA is TGTGCCAGCAGCCAAGCCTTCAGCGGGGGGGCGGGCGAGTTCTTC.

The V gene is TRBV19, the J gene TRBJ1-5; D is perhaps TRBD1 (6 bases). The germline V and J ends were trimmed by 6 bases and 3 bases, with 15 bases remaining between them. The germline V gene has CDR1 LNHDA and CDR2 SQIVND (reference sequence). The CDR3 extends over 15 amino acids. The CDR3, as DNA: TGTGCCAGTAGCTCCACAGGGTTTTCCAATCAGCCCCAGCATTTT. As protein: CASSSTGFSNQPQHF.

This sequence joins TRBV14 and TRBJ2-1, with 10 bases aligning to TRBD2. Trimming at V came to 5 bases and at J to 0 bases, leaving 7 bases not matched to a gene. Germline V gene sequence: CDR1 SGHDN, CDR2 FVKESK. This CDR3 contains 17 residues. This CDR3 reads CASSLWTSGSSYNEQFF. Here the CDR3 DNA reads TGTGCCAGCAGCTTATGGACTAGCGGTAGCTCCTACAATGAGCAGTTCTTC.

This chain's CDR3 is CATSRDSGARELFF. CDR3 in DNA: TGTGCCACCAGCAGAGATTCGGGAGCACGGGAACTGTTTTTT. The chain employs TRBV15 and TRBJ1-4; D not certain. Germline V lookup: CDR1 LNHNV, CDR2 YYDKDF (reference sequence). The germline V and J ends were trimmed by 0 bases and 12 bases, with 14 bases remaining between them. The length of the CDR3 is 14 residues. The entire variable domain, with the rest obtained from reference TRBV15 and TRBJ1-4, is as follows: DAMVIQNPRYQVTQFGKPVTLSCSQTLNHNVMYWYQQKSSQAPKLLFHYYDKDFNNEADTPDNFQSRRPNTSFCFLDIRSPGLGDTAMYLCATSRDSGARELFFGSGTQLSVL.

The chain combines TRBV21-1 with TRBJ1-1. TRBV21-1 is tagged as a pseudogene. The CDR3 covers 15 residues. The CDR3 DNA reads TGTGCCAGCAGCAAATCGGAGGGGGGGAGCACTGAAGCTTTCTTT. It is translated as CASSKSEGGSTEAFF.

This sequence joins TRBV5-1 and TRBJ1-2, with a possible D match to TRBD1 (5 bases). V shed 1 base and J shed 3 bases, with 7 bases lying between them. CDR3 size: 13 residues. Germline-derived CDR1 and CDR2 are SGHRS and YFSETQ. The CDR3 sequence: CASSLQGDYGYTF. CDR3 DNA: TGCGCCAGCAGCTTGCAGGGTGACTATGGCTACACCTTC.